Shown below are 20 T cell receptor beta chains from a single sample sequenced in a study of T cell responses to AZD1222 COVID-19 vaccine. Sequencing used immunoSEQ multiplex PCR; TCRdb keeps in-frame clones, though not all of them. The sample includes 100,000 to 150,000 clones, around 90% of them seen just once. The starting material was peripheral blood, obtained 28 days after the second AZD1222 dose. The receptors here all came from an adult who received the AZD1222 COVID-19 vaccine.

The gene calls are TRBV11-2 and TRBJ2-7; TRBD1 aligns across 9 bases. V trimming: 1 base; J trimming: 7 bases; junction bases outside the gene matches: 5. There are 14 residues in the CDR3. Germline loops: CDR1 SGHAT, CDR2 FQNNGV. The CDR3: CASSLVQGASEQYF. CDR3 in DNA: TGTGCCAGCAGCTTAGTACAGGGGGCGAGTGAGCAGTACTTC.

The J gene is TRBJ1-4, the V gene TRBV19; TRBD1 agrees at 9 bases. This CDR3 spans 15 amino acids. The J segment lost 4 bases and the V segment lost 3 bases, leaving 3 bases of the junction unmatched. Germline V gives CDR1 LNHDA, CDR2 SQIVND (reference sequence). CDR3 sequence (DNA): TGTGCCAGTAGTATTCGGGACAGGGTTAATGAAAAACTGTTTTTT. Its protein product is CASSIRDRVNEKLFF.

CDR3 nucleotides: TGTGCCAGCCAGCCATCGGACGGGGGGGTCGGGGAGCTGTTTTTT. As protein: CASQPSDGGVGELFF. V gene TRBV9 combines with J gene TRBJ2-2; the match to TRBD2 covers 8 bases. After removal of 7 bases from V and 7 bases from J, the junction contained 12 bases not matched to a gene. CDR1 is SGDLS, CDR2 YYNGEE, per germline. This CDR3 is 15 amino acids long.

The sample holds one count of this clone. This rearrangement joins TRBV19 to TRBJ1-2; 9 bases line up with TRBD1. Per the germline V gene, CDR1 is LNHDA and CDR2 is SQIVND (reference sequence). The V segment lost 10 bases and the J segment 4 bases; nucleotides outside the gene matches: 7. There are 13 residues in the CDR3. The CDR3: CATGQGPIYGYTF. The CDR3 nucleotides are TGTGCCACTGGACAGGGGCCGATCTATGGCTACACCTTC. Based on the CDR3 plus reference TRBV19 and TRBJ1-2, the full variable domain is DGGITQSPKYLFRKEGQNVTLSCEQNLNHDAMYWYRQDPGQGLRLIYYSQIVNDFQKGDIAEGYSVSREKKESFPLTVTSAQKNPTAFYLCATGQGPIYGYTFGSGTRLTVV.

This clone showed up just once. V is TRBV6-2 or TRBV6-3 and J is TRBJ2-5; 14 nucleotides match TRBD2. This CDR3 has 17 residues. The V gene end was trimmed by 6 bases and the J gene end by 5 bases; junction bases not matched to a gene: 11. CDR1 is MNHEY, CDR2 SVGEGT, per germline. The CDR3 coding sequence is TGTGCCAGCAGCCGGACTAGCGGGGGGCCGAGTTCGGAGACCCAGTACTTC. It specifies CASSRTSGGPSSETQYF.

The chain is built from TRBV6-2 or TRBV6-3 and TRBJ1-6; D possibly corresponds to TRBD1 (5 bases). There are 14 residues in the CDR3. Germline V gene lookup returns CDR1 MNHEY and CDR2 SVGEGT. Trimming took 4 bases from V and 6 from J, leaving 10 bases between them. CDR3 in DNA: TGTGCCAGCAGTTCCCGGGGCAGTAATTCACCCCTCCACTTT. Amino acid sequence: CASSSRGSNSPLHF.

The CDR3 region is CASSVGPRSTIYF. The CDR3 DNA is TGTGCCAGCTCCGTGGGACCCCGGAGCACCATATATTTT. V gene TRBV18 combines with J gene TRBJ1-3; TRBD1 might be the D (5 bases). The CDR3 sequence is 13 residues long. Germline V gene data show CDR1 as KGHSH and CDR2 as LQKENI. V lost 6 bases and J 9 bases, leaving 15 bases between the germline ends.

This clone showed up just a few times. The V and J genes are TRBV5-1 and TRBJ2-7; D is ambiguous. Trimming took off 2 bases at V and 4 bases at J, with 13 bases between the two ends. Germline CDR1 reads SGHRS; CDR2 reads YFSETQ. This CDR3 is 14 amino acids long. CDR3 in amino acids: CASSFGGSLYEQYF. CDR3 coding DNA: TGCGCCAGCAGCTTTGGTGGAAGCCTGTACGAGCAGTACTTC.

This clone was detected a few times. The J gene is TRBJ2-3, the V gene TRBV7-2; D is perhaps TRBD1 or TRBD2 (5 bases each). The germline CDR1 and CDR2 sequences are SGHTA and FQGNSA. The CDR3 is made up of 16 amino acids. Between the trimmed V and J ends, which lost 5 bases and 2 bases, there was a span of 17 bases. CDR3 sequence (DNA): TGTGCCAGCAGCCTCAGAGGAGCGGACAACACAGATACGCAGTATTTT. Its translation: CASSLRGADNTDTQYF.

The rearrangement joins TRBV7-8 to TRBJ2-3; 7 bases line up with TRBD1. There are 16 residues in the CDR3. Germline assignment: CDR1 SGHVS and CDR2 FQNEAQ. V gave up 3 bases and J gave up 3 bases; unmatched junction bases: 9. The CDR3 region has the DNA TGTGCCAGCAGCTTCCTCGACAGGGTTGTGACAGATACGCAGTATTTT. Translation: CASSFLDRVVTDTQYF.

The rearrangement links TRBV3-1 (or the pseudogene TRBV3-2) to TRBJ2-1; 15 nucleotides align to TRBD2. V was pared by 1 base and J by 8 bases, with 15 bases of the junction left unmatched. Germline V gene lookup returns CDR1 LGHDT and CDR2 YNNKEL (reference sequence). The CDR3 consists of 20 residues. CDR3 loop: CASSQVNYGTSGRSLDEQFF. CDR3 nucleotide sequence: TGTGCCAGCAGCCAAGTTAACTACGGGACTAGCGGGAGGAGTCTCGATGAGCAGTTCTTC.

CDR3 sequence: CASSYPGQVNTEAFF. The CDR3, as DNA: TGTGCCAGCAGTTACCCGGGACAGGTAAACACTGAAGCTTTCTTT. V is TRBV28 and J is TRBJ1-1, with 8 bases that match TRBD1. CDR1 and CDR2 from the germline V gene are MDHEN and SYDVKM. V gave up 4 bases and J gave up 2 bases; unmatched junction bases: 6. The CDR3 sequence is 15 residues long.

J is TRBJ2-7 and V is TRBV18; 9 bases align to TRBD1. The CDR3 spans 14 residues. V shed 3 bases and J 4 bases; nucleotides not matched to a gene: 4. Germline CDR1 and CDR2: KGHSH and LQKENI. The CDR3 is CASSPPGQGYEQYF. The CDR3 DNA sequence: TGTGCCAGCTCACCGCCGGGACAGGGTTACGAGCAGTACTTC.

This sequence joins TRBV3-1 (or the pseudogene TRBV3-2) and TRBJ2-1, with TRBD1 as a possible D gene (6 bases). Trimming removed 1 base from V and 4 bases from J, with 14 bases in between. The CDR3 extends over 16 amino acids. From germline, CDR1 is LGHDT and CDR2 YNNKEL (reference sequence). The CDR3 DNA reads as TGTGCCAGCAGCCAAGGGGACGGGACACCGTACAATGAGCAGTTCTTC. It translates to CASSQGDGTPYNEQFF.

The chain joins TRBV27 to TRBJ2-3; D is undetermined. The V and J ends lost 8 bases and 5 bases respectively, with 8 bases between them. The CDR3 loop spans 11 amino acids. Germline V gene lookup returns CDR1 MNHEY and CDR2 SMNVEV (reference sequence). The CDR3 region is CASDPKDTQYF. The CDR3 nucleotides read TGTGCCAGCGACCCTAAAGATACGCAGTATTTT.

This clone was recorded once. At one end the junction does not follow the germline gene, possibly because of a read error. The J gene is TRBJ1-6, the V gene TRBV13, with D tentatively TRBD1 (5 bases). Looked up from germline, CDR1 is PRHDT and CDR2 is FYEKMQ (reference sequence). The length of the CDR3 is 15 residues. The CDR3 protein is CASSLGAGNNSPLHF. CDR3 nucleotides: TGTGCCAGCAGCCTAGGGGCAGGAAATAATTCACCCCTCCACTTT.

This rearrangement joins TRBV4-1 to TRBJ1-4, with unresolved D. The V gene lost 1 base and the J gene lost 7 bases, with 10 bases spanning the gap. This CDR3 spans 14 amino acids. Germline CDR1 reads MGHRA; CDR2 reads YSYEKL. CDR3 sequence (DNA): TGCGCCAGCAGCCAAGGGGAAAGGGCTGAAAAACTGTTTTTT. Amino acids: CASSQGERAEKLFF.

This clone was detected once. The chain couples TRBV28 to TRBJ2-7; TRBD2 aligns across 7 bases. This CDR3 is 16 amino acids long. Trimming at V came to 3 bases and at J to 2 bases, leaving 10 bases not matched to a gene. The germline V gene encodes CDR1 MDHEN and CDR2 SYDVKM. The CDR3, as DNA: TGTGCCAGCAGTTTTCGGCTAGCGGACCCCACCTACGAGCAGTACTTC. Its protein product is CASSFRLADPTYEQYF. Variable domain in full (rest from reference TRBV28 and TRBJ2-7): DVKVTQSSRYLVKRTGEKVFLECVQDMDHENMFWYRQDPGLGLRLIYFSYDVKMKEKGDIPEGYSVSREKKERFSLILESASTNQTSMYLCASSFRLADPTYEQYFGPGTRLTVT.

The chain has TRBV6-4 and TRBJ2-3; 9 nucleotides line up with TRBD2. The germline V gene has CDR1 MRHNA and CDR2 SNTAGT. V shed 3 bases and J 5 bases; nucleotides not matched to a gene: 9. The CDR3 has 16 residues. The CDR3 bases are TGTGCCAGCAGTGAGGCAGCGGGGGGCCGTGGAGATACGCAGTATTTT. The encoded protein is CASSEAAGGRGDTQYF.

This rearrangement joins TRBV2 to TRBJ2-2, with D unclear. Germline CDR1 and CDR2: SNHLY and FYNNEI. The V end was cut by 2 bases, the J end by 2 bases, with 9 bases between. The CDR3 is made up of 15 amino acids. In nucleotides, the CDR3 is TGTGCCAGCAGTGAAAGAAGACCAAACACCGGGGAGCTGTTTTTT. This sequence encodes CASSERRPNTGELFF.